Each of the 15 T cell receptor beta chains below was sequenced from the same sample in a study of cytomegalovirus exposure and HLA in healthy donors. The PCR was carried out with 60 Vbeta primers and 13 Jbeta primers. Method: immunoSEQ multiplex PCR; TCRdb's copy keeps in-frame clones and lacks some. The sample records 150,000 or so clones, approximately 80% being singletons. The sequencing input was PBMCs. These receptors all stem from a middle-aged man in good health and CMV-seropositive.

The chain joins TRBV9 to TRBJ2-3; D is possibly TRBD2 (7 bases). Germline CDR1 reads SGDLS; CDR2 reads YYNGEE. Trimming removed 0 bases at V and 2 bases at J, with 13 bases between. The CDR3 runs 16 residues. The CDR3 coding sequence is TGTGCCAGCAGCGTAGAAGGGGGGGCCCCCACAGATACGCAGTATTTT. This codes for CASSVEGGAPTDTQYF.

CDR3 DNA sequence: TGTGCCAGCAGCTTAGCCTACGCGAACACCGGGGAGCTGTTTTTT. This translates into CASSLAYANTGELFF. The chain recombines TRBV7-9 with TRBJ2-2; no clear D. V lost 0 bases and J lost 0, with 5 bases in between. Germline CDR1 is SEHNR and CDR2 is FQNEAQ (reference sequence). The CDR3 spans 15 residues.

The chain recombines TRBV9 with TRBJ1-1; D is possibly TRBD1 (6 bases). Germline V gene data show CDR1 as SGDLS and CDR2 as YYNGEE. V lost 0 bases and J lost 6, with 18 bases in between. The CDR3 extends over 16 amino acids. This CDR3 reads CASSVEGGRSPSEAFF. The CDR3 DNA follows: TGTGCCAGCAGCGTAGAAGGGGGAAGGAGCCCATCTGAAGCTTTCTTT.

The gene calls are TRBV4-3 and TRBJ1-1; D is unclear. Per germline, CDR1 LGHNA and CDR2 YSLEER. The length of the CDR3 is 15 residues. V was clipped by 4 bases and J by 3 bases, with 15 bases between them. The DNA of the CDR3 is TGCGCCAGCAGCCCCGCAAGGTTCGGGGACACTGAAGCTTTCTTT. Translated: CASSPARFGDTEAFF.

The V and J genes are TRBV11-3 and TRBJ2-4; D may be TRBD2 (7 bases). Germline V gene sequence: CDR1 SGHNT, CDR2 YENEEA. The V and J ends lost 5 bases and 6 bases respectively, with 17 bases between them. The CDR3 covers 15 residues. Here the CDR3 reads CASSPEGGNGNIQYF. In DNA form, the CDR3 reads TGTGCCAGCAGCCCAGAGGGGGGGAATGGAAACATTCAGTACTTC. Complete variable domain (other parts from reference TRBV11-3 and TRBJ2-4): EAGVVQSPRYKIIEKKQPVAFWCNPISGHNTLYWYLQNLGQGPELLIRYENEEAVDDSQLPKDRFSAERLKGVDSTLKIQPAELGDSAVYLCASSPEGGNGNIQYFGAGTRLSVL.

This clone was counted a single time. This chain connects TRBV9 to TRBJ2-7; 9 bases map to TRBD2. The length of the CDR3 is 15 residues. Germline CDR1 SGDLS, CDR2 YYNGEE. V shed 2 bases, J shed 4 bases, and the junction held 7 bases outside the gene matches. The CDR3 DNA sequence: TGTGCCAGCAGCGTGGCAAGCGGGGGGTGGTACGAGCAGTACTTC. Residues: CASSVASGGWYEQYF.

This clone was recorded only once. The chain combines TRBV27 with TRBJ1-2; D possibly corresponds to TRBD1 (5 bases). The CDR3 covers 17 residues. Germline V lookup: CDR1 MNHEY, CDR2 SMNVEV (reference sequence). Between the trimmed V and J ends, which lost 0 bases and 0 bases, there was a span of 14 bases. The DNA for the CDR3 is TGTGCCAGCAGTTTATCAAGCCCCACAGGTTCTAACTATGGCTACACCTTC. It encodes CASSLSSPTGSNYGYTF.

The rearrangement joins TRBV4-1 to TRBJ1-5; 8 nucleotides match TRBD1. The V and J ends lost 3 bases and 0 bases, in that order; junction bases with no gene match: 13. Germline CDR1 MGHRA, CDR2 YSYEKL. This CDR3 region has 19 residues. CDR3 in amino acids: CASSQESGQVTYSNQPQHF. CDR3 in DNA: TGCGCCAGCAGCCAGGAATCGGGACAGGTTACCTATAGCAATCAGCCCCAGCATTTT.

The chain uses TRBV6-5 and TRBJ1-1; D remains ambiguous. This CDR3 is 13 amino acids long. Trimming stripped 6 bases from V and 1 base from J, with 9 bases between. Germline V gene lookup returns CDR1 MNHEY and CDR2 SVGAGI. Written as DNA, the CDR3 is TGTGCCAGCAGAACCCAACAGAACACTGAAGCTTTCTTT. Translating it yields CASRTQQNTEAFF.

This chain connects TRBV7-8 to TRBJ2-7, with a possible D match to TRBD2 (5 bases). Trimming removed 2 bases from V and 10 bases from J, with 9 bases in between. Per the germline V gene, CDR1 is SGHVS and CDR2 is FQNEAQ. This CDR3 is 11 amino acids long. The CDR3 region is CASSLIGVQYF. CDR3 coding DNA: TGTGCCAGCAGCTTAATCGGGGTTCAGTACTTC.

About this clone: At one end, the junction sequence differs from germline, possibly due to a read error. The V call is TRBV7-7, the J call TRBJ1-2; weak D call: TRBD1 (5 bases). This CDR3 contains 13 residues. Germline CDR1 SSHAT, CDR2 FNYEAQ (reference sequence). CDR3 region: CASSFARAYGYTF. In nucleotides, the CDR3 is TGTGCTAGCAGCTTCGCCAGGGCCTATGGCTACACCTTC.

This rearrangement joins TRBV30 to TRBJ2-7, with 13 positions matching TRBD2. Germline CDR1 is GTSNPN and CDR2 is SVGIG (reference sequence). CDR3 length: 15 residues. The trim removed 1 base at V and 5 bases at J, leaving 5 bases unmatched. The CDR3 nucleotides read TGTGCCTGGAGTGAACTAGCGGGGGGGCCCCACGAGCAGTACTTC. Its translation: CAWSELAGGPHEQYF.

This chain links TRBV6-4 with TRBJ2-3; a possible D gene is TRBD1 (5 bases). The V and J ends lost 2 bases and 2 bases respectively, with 8 bases between them. Germline CDR1 is MRHNA and CDR2 is SNTAGT. The CDR3 extends over 14 amino acids. CDR3 amino acids: CASSDRGLTDTQYF. CDR3 in DNA: TGTGCCAGCAGTGACAGGGGCCTCACAGATACGCAGTATTTT.

The chain links TRBV6-5 to TRBJ2-7; TRBD2 aligns across 9 bases. V lost 2 bases and J lost 2; bases outside the gene matches: 7. Germline lookup yields CDR1 MNHEY and CDR2 SVGAGI. This CDR3 has 16 amino acids. The CDR3 DNA reads as TGTGCCAGCAGTTACCTCGGGGTAGCGGGGGCCTACGAGCAGTACTTC. Translated: CASSYLGVAGAYEQYF.

CDR3: CASSLAYKGQTNTEAFF. In DNA form, the CDR3 reads TGTGCCAGCAGCTTGGCATATAAGGGACAAACGAACACTGAAGCTTTCTTT. The V and J genes are TRBV5-6 and TRBJ1-1; TRBD1 is a possible D gene (6 bases). Per germline, CDR1 SGHDT and CDR2 YYEEEE. V was shortened by 0 bases and J by 1 base, with 16 bases between the two germline ends. The CDR3 consists of 17 residues.